These 2 T cell receptor beta chains originate from one sample sequenced in a study of T-cell reconstitution after alpha-beta-depleted transplantation in children. Unique molecular identifiers were incorporated into the prepared TCRbeta library. TCRdb ran MiXCR on the PCR reads and lists one entry per CDR3 protein. Of 200,000 to 250,000 distinct CDR3 sequences in the sample, 12% are singletons; the top ten hold about 2.6%. The source was PBMCs from the stem cell graft donor, collected from the stem cell graft. These receptors came from a human donor who donated a stem cell graft to a child with acute lymphoblastic leukemia.

The table lists this clonotype with many counts. This chain links TRBV4-2 with TRBJ2-4, with 9 bases lining up with TRBD1. The CDR3 has 16 residues. The germline V gene has CDR1 LGHNA and CDR2 YNFKEQ. The J segment lost 8 bases and the V segment lost 5 bases, leaving 13 bases of the junction unmatched. DNA for the CDR3: TGTGCCAGCAGCGAGGGGATAGGGACAGGGTGGGACATTCAGTACTTC. Protein: CASSEGIGTGWDIQYF.

At least ten counts were recorded for this clonotype. The V and J genes are TRBV7-9 and TRBJ2-1; D perhaps matches TRBD2 (6 bases). Per the germline V gene, CDR1 is SEHNR and CDR2 is FQNEAQ (reference sequence). CDR3 length: 14 amino acids. The ends were cut back, 8 bases at V and 4 bases at J, with 15 bases in the middle. The CDR3 DNA is TGTGCCAGCCCTGGGCGGGAAGGGTACAATGAGCAGTTCTTC. Translated: CASPGREGYNEQFF.